This T cell receptor (beta chain) originates from a study of regulatory T cells in long-lasting Graves disease. The CDR3 extends over 13 amino acids. Germline CDR1 MNHGY, CDR2 SVAAGI. Note on this clonotype: Its antigen is not identified. Relative to the germline gene, one junction end is altered; a read error may explain this.

The time point is: persistent/refractory GD, antithyroid drugs over 5 years with positive TRAb. The TCR library was made from RNA that had been extracted from PBMCs in TRIzol. Under American Thyroid Association guidelines, Graves' disease was diagnosed. Staff drew about 10 milliliters of peripheral blood into EDTA tubes. According to the study, TCR beta libraries were built with iRepertoire HTBI primers and CDR3-region Arm-PCR. TCRdb reanalysed the multiplex PCR reads using MiXCR and keeps one entry per CDR3 protein. The table includes 300,000 to 350,000 distinct CDR3 sequences, about 20% detected once. Whole-study findings and limits: Persistent disease was associated with favored TRBV28 usage and with favored use of TRBJ1-2 and TRBJ2-5. TCR diversity in persistent Graves' patients was below that of newly diagnosed ones.

The sample in question was peripheral blood mononuclear cells (PBMCs), obtained when the disease was refractory, from a patient treated with antithyroid drugs. This chain joins TRBV6-9 and TRBJ2-5; D uncertain. This TCR derives from a female donor with Graves disease. CDR3 in amino acids: CARSYSKDETQYF. DNA for the CDR3: TGTGCCAGAAGTTACTCGAAGGACGAGACCCAGTACTTC.